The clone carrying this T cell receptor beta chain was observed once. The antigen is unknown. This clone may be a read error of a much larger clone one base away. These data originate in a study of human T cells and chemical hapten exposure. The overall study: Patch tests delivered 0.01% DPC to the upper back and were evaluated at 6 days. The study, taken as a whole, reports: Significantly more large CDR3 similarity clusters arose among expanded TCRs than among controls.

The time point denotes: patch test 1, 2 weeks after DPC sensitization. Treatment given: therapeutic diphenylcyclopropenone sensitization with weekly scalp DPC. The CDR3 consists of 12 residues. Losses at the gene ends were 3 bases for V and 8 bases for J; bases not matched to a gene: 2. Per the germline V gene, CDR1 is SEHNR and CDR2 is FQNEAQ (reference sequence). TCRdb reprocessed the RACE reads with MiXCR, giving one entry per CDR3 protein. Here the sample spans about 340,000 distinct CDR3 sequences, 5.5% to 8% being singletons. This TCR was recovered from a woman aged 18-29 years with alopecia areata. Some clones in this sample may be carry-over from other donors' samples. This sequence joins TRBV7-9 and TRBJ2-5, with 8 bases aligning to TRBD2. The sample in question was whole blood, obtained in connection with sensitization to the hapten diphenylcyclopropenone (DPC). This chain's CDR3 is CASSFSGVTQYF. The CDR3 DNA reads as TGTGCCAGCAGCTTTAGCGGGGTCACCCAGTACTTC.